This TCR beta chain was recorded in a study of cytomegalovirus exposure and HLA in healthy donors. V shed 6 bases and J 9 bases; nucleotides not matched to a gene: 11. The germline CDR1 and CDR2 sequences are SNHLY and FYNNEI. There are 15 residues in the CDR3. Study-wide findings and caveats: The later analysis indicated that the majority of CMV-associated TCR beta chains appeared HLA-restricted. CMV antigen specificity was confirmed in vitro for a few CMV-associated chains. Later analysis placed DRB1 highest and HLA-C lowest in TCR association rates, which differed by HLA locus.

The PCR had 60 Vbeta and 13 Jbeta primers. Assay used: immunoSEQ multiplex PCR; TCRdb lists only in-frame clones, some missing. The sample lists about 220,000 clones, roughly 70% seen once, with approximately 1.9% in the top ten. Comment on this clone: Its matching antigen is unknown.

J is TRBJ1-6 and V is TRBV2, with 7 bases fitting TRBD1. Sample: PBMCs. This receptor was obtained from a woman aged 25 to 39 in good health and CMV-seronegative. The CDR3, as DNA: TGTGCCAGCAGCTCCCTACAGGGGTCCGGTTCACCCCTCCACTTT. Protein sequence: CASSSLQGSGSPLHF.